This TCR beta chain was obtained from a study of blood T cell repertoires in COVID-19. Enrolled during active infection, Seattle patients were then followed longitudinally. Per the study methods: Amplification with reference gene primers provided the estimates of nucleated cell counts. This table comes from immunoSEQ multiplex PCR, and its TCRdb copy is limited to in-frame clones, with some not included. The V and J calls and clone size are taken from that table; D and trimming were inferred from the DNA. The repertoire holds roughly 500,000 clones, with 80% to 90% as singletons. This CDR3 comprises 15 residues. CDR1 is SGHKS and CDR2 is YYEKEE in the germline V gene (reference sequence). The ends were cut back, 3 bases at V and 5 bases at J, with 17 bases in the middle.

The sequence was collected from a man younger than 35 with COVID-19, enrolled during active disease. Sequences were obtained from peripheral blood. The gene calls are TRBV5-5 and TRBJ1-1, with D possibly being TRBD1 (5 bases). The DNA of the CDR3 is TGTGCCAGCAGCTCTCCGGGCCCAAAGGGGACTGAAGCTTTCTTT. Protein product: CASSSPGPKGTEAFF.